This T cell receptor (beta chain) derives from a study of T cell changes during pregnancy in multiple sclerosis. Assay: immunoSEQ multiplex PCR; the TCRdb copy retains only in-frame clones and omits some. The sample lists approximately 40,000 clones; about 88% were seen once. Germline V gene data show CDR1 as SGHTA and CDR2 as FQGNSA. V was clipped by 5 bases and J by 2 bases, with 15 bases between them. The CDR3 contains 15 residues. The origin of this receptor is a female donor with multiple sclerosis, enrolled in a pregnancy study. This specimen consisted of CD8+ T cells from peripheral blood mononuclear cells, obtained in the third trimester of pregnancy. V usage is TRBV7-2 and J usage is TRBJ2-5; D perhaps matches TRBD1 (6 bases). CDR3 nucleotides: TGTGCCAGCAGCCTACGGGACACGGAACAAGAGACCCAGTACTTC. It is translated as CASSLRDTEQETQYF.